The 28 T cell receptor beta chains reported below all come from one sample, sequenced in a study of beta chain features in type 1 diabetes. The isolated RNA, all of it, was reverse transcribed, so expressed TCRB transcripts were what got sequenced. Only in-frame clones appear in the TCRdb table, and some are missing; sequencing was by immunoSEQ multiplex PCR. Of some 170,000 clones in the sample, roughly 65% are singletons; the top ten hold roughly 0.092%. Notes on the study in general: Type 1 diabetes patients showed a moderate but significant shortening of TCRB CDR3s in all four CD4+ subsets.

These receptors have no identified antigens. The sample taken for sequencing was naive CD4+ T cells from blood. All receptors come from a man aged 25 to 45 with type 1 diabetes.

V usage is TRBV9 and J usage is TRBJ1-2; no firm D call. Germline CDR1 SGDLS, CDR2 YYNGEE. V was shortened by 0 bases and J by 6 bases, with 6 bases between the two germline ends. The CDR3 runs to 12 residues. Here the CDR3 reads CASSVDSDGYTF. As DNA, the CDR3 is TGTGCCAGCAGCGTAGATTCAGATGGCTACACCTTC.

The rearrangement joins TRBV28 to TRBJ2-7; D unclear. The CDR3 contains 12 residues. Between the trimmed V and J ends, which lost 6 bases and 4 bases, there was a span of 10 bases. The germline gives CDR1 MDHEN, CDR2 SYDVKM. The CDR3 loop reads CASSFSRYEQYF. The CDR3 DNA sequence: TGTGCCAGCAGCTTTAGCCGATACGAGCAGTACTTC.

The CDR3 DNA reads as TGCGCCAGCAGCTTGCTGGAGACCCAGTACTTC. Translation gives CASSLLETQYF. The chain links TRBV5-1 to TRBJ2-5; unclear D gene. Germline assignment: CDR1 SGHRS and CDR2 YFSETQ. V lost 1 base to trimming and J lost 5 bases, with 3 bases between them. This CDR3 is built from 11 residues.

The rearrangement uses TRBV19 and TRBJ2-7; 7 positions match TRBD1. Germline values: CDR1 LNHDA, CDR2 SQIVND (reference sequence). This CDR3 has 14 residues. Trimming at V came to 8 bases and at J to 0 bases, leaving 7 bases not matched to a gene. The CDR3 coding sequence is TGTGCCAGTGCCGGACAGGCCGACTCCTACGAGCAGTACTTC. It translates to CASAGQADSYEQYF.

Only a few counts were recorded for this clone. V is TRBV30 and J is TRBJ1-4; D ambiguous. Germline V CDR1 and CDR2: GTSNPN, SVGIG (reference sequence). The V gene lost 7 bases and the J gene lost 6 bases, with 15 bases spanning the gap. CDR3 length: 13 residues. The CDR3 spells CALLPKGDEKLFF. The CDR3 region has the DNA TGTGCCTTGCTACCCAAGGGAGATGAAAAACTGTTTTTT.

The J gene is TRBJ2-1, the V gene TRBV25-1, with a tentative D call TRBD2 (5 bases). V was clipped by 8 bases and J by 7 bases, with 12 bases between them. Germline loops: CDR1 MGHDK, CDR2 SYGVNS. This CDR3 has 12 amino acids. The CDR3 loop is CASSARENEQFF. The CDR3 DNA follows: TGTGCCAGCTCAGCGAGGGAAAATGAGCAGTTCTTC.

The V call is TRBV30, the J call TRBJ1-5; D perhaps matches TRBD1 (6 bases). The germline V gene encodes CDR1 GTSNPN and CDR2 SVGIG (reference sequence). The CDR3 runs to 20 residues. V shed 0 bases and J shed 1 base, with 25 bases lying between them. CDR3: CAWSVDRTPGEEWSNQPQHF. CDR3 DNA sequence: TGTGCCTGGAGTGTGGATCGCACGCCAGGGGAAGAGTGGAGCAATCAGCCCCAGCATTTT.

The chain couples TRBV9 to TRBJ1-5; D possibly corresponds to TRBD1 (6 bases). This CDR3 has 14 amino acids. Germline assignment: CDR1 SGDLS and CDR2 YYNGEE. Trimming left V 4 bases short and J 3 bases short, with 11 bases between. CDR3 DNA sequence: TGTGCCAGCAGCCCAACAGGGCTCAATCAGCCCCAGCATTTT. Translating gives CASSPTGLNQPQHF. The whole variable domain, remainder taken from reference TRBV9 and TRBJ1-5, is DSGVTQTPKHLITATGQRVTLRCSPRSGDLSVYWYQQSLDQGLQFLIQYYNGEERAKGNILERFSAQQFPDLHSELNLSSLELGDSALYFCASSPTGLNQPQHFGDGTRLSIL.

J is TRBJ2-1 and V is TRBV25-1; the match to TRBD1 covers 10 bases. Germline assignment: CDR1 MGHDK and CDR2 SYGVNS. This CDR3 contains 17 residues. The junction had 10 bases not matched to a gene; V was cut back by 3 bases and J by 5 bases. The CDR3 sequence: CASSDLTGQGYHNEQFF. For the CDR3, the DNA is TGTGCCAGCAGTGATCTGACGGGACAGGGGTACCACAATGAGCAGTTCTTC.

This clone was seen more than once but under ten times. This rearrangement joins TRBV7-2 to TRBJ2-3; possibly TRBD1 or TRBD2 for D (5 bases each). Germline loops: CDR1 SGHTA, CDR2 FQGNSA. The V end lost 1 base, the J end lost 6 bases, and 11 bases lay between the germline ends. The CDR3 has 14 residues. The CDR3 DNA is TGTGCCAGCAGCTTAGTAGGGGAGAGGGATACGCAGTATTTT. This gives the protein CASSLVGERDTQYF.

This clone was observed a handful of times. This chain joins TRBV11-2 and TRBJ2-4, with D perhaps matching TRBD2 (5 bases). This CDR3 contains 14 residues. The germline gives CDR1 SGHAT, CDR2 FQNNGV. Trimming left V 7 bases short and J 4 bases short, with 14 bases between. The CDR3 protein is CASTPSGVKNIQYF. In DNA form, the CDR3 reads TGTGCCAGCACCCCGTCCGGGGTAAAAAACATTCAGTACTTC.

V usage is TRBV7-8 and J usage is TRBJ2-3, with 12 bases lining up with TRBD1. In germline, CDR1 is SGHVS, CDR2 FQNEAQ. The junction had 1 base not matched to a gene; V was cut back by 3 bases and J by 6 bases. The CDR3 totals 14 residues. In DNA form, the CDR3 reads TGTGCCAGCAGCTTGGGACAGGGGGCTGATACGCAGTATTTT. Amino acids: CASSLGQGADTQYF.

The rearrangement joins TRBV7-9 to TRBJ2-1, with 9 bases identical to TRBD1. Germline-derived CDR1 and CDR2 are SEHNR and FQNEAQ (reference sequence). After removal of 3 bases from V and 8 bases from J, the junction contained 8 bases not matched to a gene. The CDR3 sequence is 15 residues long. CDR3 nucleotides: TGTGCCAGCAGCTTGGGAAGGACAGGGGTATATGAGCAGTTCTTC. Residues: CASSLGRTGVYEQFF.

The chain is built from TRBV27 and TRBJ2-5; the match to TRBD2 covers 11 bases. The CDR3 has 15 amino acids. Unmatched junction bases numbered 4, after V lost 5 bases and J lost 2 bases. Germline V gene data show CDR1 as MNHEY and CDR2 as SMNVEV (reference sequence). CDR3 bases: TGTGCCAGCAGTCCCCTAGCGGGGGGACAAGAGACCCAGTACTTC. It yields the protein CASSPLAGGQETQYF.

The chain uses TRBV5-1 and TRBJ2-7, with 7 bases fitting TRBD1. The CDR3 extends over 14 amino acids. From germline, CDR1 is SGHRS and CDR2 YFSETQ. The ends lost 0 bases at V and 3 bases at J; junction bases unmatched: 3. The CDR3 DNA is TGCGCCAGCAGCTTGGACAGGGGAGACTACGAGCAGTACTTC. Protein: CASSLDRGDYEQYF.

The gene calls are TRBV25-1 and TRBJ2-3, with a weak D call TRBD1 (6 bases). Deletions cut 5 bases from V and 3 bases from J, with 15 bases between. In germline, CDR1 is MGHDK, CDR2 SYGVNS. The CDR3 has 15 residues. The CDR3 region is CASSPQGLGTDTQYF. CDR3 sequence (DNA): TGTGCCAGCAGTCCACAGGGTCTCGGGACAGATACGCAGTATTTT.

This chain connects TRBV30 to TRBJ2-1, with TRBD1 matching 9 bases. There are 14 residues in the CDR3. Trimming removed 3 bases from V and 6 bases from J; junction bases left unmatched: 6. CDR1 is GTSNPN and CDR2 is SVGIG in the germline V gene (reference sequence). CDR3 bases: TGTGCCTGGAGCGGGACAGGGTTGGGCAATGAGCAGTTCTTC. Protein sequence: CAWSGTGLGNEQFF. Complete variable domain (other parts from reference TRBV30 and TRBJ2-1): SQTIHQWPATLVQPVGSPLSLECTVEGTSNPNLYWYRQAAGRGLQLLFYSVGIGQISSEVPQNLSASRPQDRQFILSSKKLLLSDSGFYLCAWSGTGLGNEQFFGPGTRLTVL.

V usage is TRBV7-2 and J usage is TRBJ2-1, with D possibly TRBD2 on 6 matching bases. Germline-derived CDR1 and CDR2 are SGHTA and FQGNSA. This CDR3 region has 14 residues. Trimming stripped 11 bases from V and 0 bases from J, with 14 bases between. DNA of the CDR3: TGTGCCTGGAGGAGGGGAAGCTCCTACAATGAGCAGTTCTTC. Translating gives CAWRRGSSYNEQFF.

CDR3 DNA: TGTGCCTGGAGTGTAAACGCGGCGCCTGGGAGTTCACCCCTCCACTTT. Residues: CAWSVNAAPGSSPLHF. The chain couples TRBV30 to TRBJ1-6, with D hard to call. Trimming pared 0 bases from V and 9 bases from J, leaving 18 bases between. The CDR3 extends over 16 amino acids. Germline lookup yields CDR1 GTSNPN and CDR2 SVGIG (reference sequence).

This clone was recorded a few times. The chain carries TRBV13 and TRBJ2-2, with D uncertain. The CDR3 is 13 amino acids. Trimming pared 4 bases from V and 7 bases from J, leaving 10 bases between. CDR1 and CDR2 (germline): PRHDT, FYEKMQ (reference sequence). The CDR3 coding sequence is TGTGCCAGCAGCTCACTAAATCTCGGGGAGCTGTTTTTT. Translation gives CASSSLNLGELFF.

In its sample, this clone was seen once. The V gene is TRBV20-1, the J gene TRBJ2-7; D unresolved. V dropped 0 bases and J dropped 8 bases, with 5 bases sitting between them. This CDR3 spans 10 amino acids. Germline V gives CDR1 DFQATT, CDR2 SNEGSKA (reference sequence). The CDR3 coding sequence is TGCAGTGCTAGAGATTTACAGCAGTACTTC. Translating gives CSARDLQQYF.

This clone was observed a handful of times. The chain uses TRBV30 and TRBJ1-1; 12 bases match TRBD1. V lost 2 bases and J lost 1; bases outside the gene matches: 8. CDR1 GTSNPN and CDR2 SVGIG come from the germline V gene (reference sequence). This CDR3 contains 17 residues. CDR3 protein: CAWSLRDRGRRNTEAFF. CDR3 DNA sequence: TGTGCCTGGAGTCTCCGGGACAGGGGGCGGAGGAACACTGAAGCTTTCTTT.

The rearrangement links TRBV29-1 to TRBJ1-2; D possibly corresponds to TRBD1 (6 bases). The germline gives CDR1 SQVTM, CDR2 ANQGSEA. Deletions cut 5 bases from V and 6 bases from J, with 7 bases between. The CDR3 has 10 residues. CDR3 sequence reads: CSVRQDGYTF. The CDR3 bases are TGCAGCGTTCGACAGGATGGCTACACCTTC.

The V call is TRBV6-9, the J call TRBJ2-7; 11 positions agree with TRBD1. V trimming: 6 bases; J trimming: 5 bases; junction bases outside the gene matches: 3. The CDR3 has 13 residues. From germline, CDR1 is MNHGY and CDR2 SVAAGI. Written as DNA, the CDR3 is TGTGCCAGCAGCCCGGACAGGGGGCACGAGCAGTACTTC. Amino acids: CASSPDRGHEQYF.

With regard to this clone: Other nucleotide sequences from this sample produce the same CDR3. This chain joins TRBV30 and TRBJ2-5, with TRBD1 matching over 7 bases. CDR1 is GTSNPN and CDR2 is SVGIG in the germline V gene (reference sequence). Losses at the gene ends were 3 bases for V and 2 bases for J; bases not matched to a gene: 3. This CDR3 spans 13 amino acids. In DNA, the CDR3 is TGTGCCTGGAGCCTGGGACAGCAAGAGACCCAGTACTTC. It codes for CAWSLGQQETQYF.

The J gene is TRBJ2-5, the V gene TRBV7-2; 7 bases map to TRBD1. V lost 5 bases, J lost 4 bases, and 4 bases stayed unmatched. The CDR3 covers 13 residues. Germline CDR1 and CDR2: SGHTA and FQGNSA. CDR3: CASSRDSGETQYF. The DNA for the CDR3 is TGTGCCAGCAGCCGGGACAGCGGAGAGACCCAGTACTTC.

The chain employs TRBV18 and TRBJ2-5; D gene uncertain. With 5 bases removed from V and 1 base from J, the gap between germline ends came to 11 bases. Germline assignment: CDR1 KGHSH and CDR2 LQKENI. This CDR3 region has 14 residues. CDR3 residues: CASSESRSQETQYF. CDR3 nucleotide sequence: TGTGCCAGCTCAGAGTCGCGTTCCCAAGAGACCCAGTACTTC.

The rearrangement joins TRBV9 to TRBJ2-3; weak D call: TRBD2 (6 bases). The length of the CDR3 is 14 residues. Germline CDR1 reads SGDLS; CDR2 reads YYNGEE. Trimming left V 5 bases short and J 0 bases short, with 10 bases between. The CDR3 region has the DNA TGTGCCAGCAGTAAACTAGCTAGCACAGATACGCAGTATTTT. Translated, it gives CASSKLASTDTQYF.